These 5 T cell receptor beta chains share one sample of origin, sequenced in a study of OX40 agonist ivuxolimab in advanced cancers. The data were produced by immunoSEQ multiplex PCR, yet TCRdb's version contains in-frame clones alone and is incomplete. Of 15,000 to 20,000 clones listed, over 60% were seen once; the top ten hold around half. Sequenced here: CD4+ or CD8+ T cells sorted from blood, sampled in a trial of the OX40 agonist ivuxolimab. The receptors shown here come from an adult with an advanced solid tumor such as melanoma, head and neck, liver or kidney cancer.

The chain uses TRBV4-3 and TRBJ2-1; D remains unclear. CDR3 size: 16 residues. Per the germline V gene, CDR1 is LGHNA and CDR2 is YSLEER. Trimming took off 0 bases at V and 0 bases at J, with 9 bases between the two ends. CDR3 loop: CASSQDLRSSYNEQFF. In nucleotides, the CDR3 is TGCGCCAGCAGCCAAGATCTGCGGAGCTCCTACAATGAGCAGTTCTTC.

The CDR3 protein is CASSLVGPRETQYF. CDR3 sequence (DNA): TGTGCCAGCAGCTTAGTTGGTCCCCGAGAGACCCAGTACTTC. V and J are TRBV7-9 and TRBJ2-5; D call uncertain. This CDR3 has 14 residues. CDR1 is SEHNR, CDR2 FQNEAQ, per germline (reference sequence). The V end lost 1 base, the J end lost 4 bases, and 10 bases lay between the germline ends.

The rearrangement links TRBV7-3 to TRBJ2-2; 10 bases are shared with TRBD2. Germline CDR1 is SGHTA and CDR2 is FQGTGA. Germline trimming cut 6 bases from V and 0 bases from J; bases unmatched to any gene: 13. This CDR3 spans 19 amino acids. The DNA of the CDR3 is TGTGCCAGCAGTCCGGTTAGGACTAGCGGAGTCGCGAACACCGGGGAGCTGTTTTTT. Its protein is CASSPVRTSGVANTGELFF.

The rearrangement joins TRBV5-8 to TRBJ2-7, with TRBD1 as a possible D gene (5 bases). Trimming removed 4 bases at V and 1 base at J, with 9 bases between. Germline values: CDR1 SGHTS, CDR2 YDEGEE. This CDR3 contains 13 residues. The CDR3 coding sequence is TGTGCCAGCAGCCTACGACAGTCCTACGAGCAGTACTTC. Translating gives CASSLRQSYEQYF.

To note about this clone: The same CDR3 is also encoded by other DNA sequences in this sample. This chain connects TRBV9 to TRBJ2-3; D gene unclear. Between the trimmed V and J ends, which lost 0 bases and 0 bases, there was a span of 2 bases. CDR1 SGDLS and CDR2 YYNGEE come from the germline V gene. This CDR3 has 13 amino acids. The CDR3: CASSVVSTDTQYF. The CDR3 region has the DNA TGTGCCAGCAGCGTAGTGAGCACAGATACGCAGTATTTT.